This TCR beta chain was identified in a study of OX40 agonist ivuxolimab in advanced cancers. Background on the study: Patients received the agonistic anti-OX40 (CD134) antibody ivuxolimab.

Germline V CDR1 and CDR2: SGHNT, YENEEA. The CDR3 is made up of 17 amino acids. The V gene end was trimmed by 5 bases and the J gene end by 5 bases; junction bases not matched to a gene: 14. Study-level results: Partial responders treated at 0.1-3.0 mg/kg exhibited clonal expansion among the lowest measured. On average, CD8+ T cells showed a greater number of expanded clones than CD4+.

Comment on this clone: The antigen remains undetermined.

This table comes from immunoSEQ multiplex PCR, and its TCRdb copy is limited to in-frame clones, with some not included. The sample consists of tens of thousands of clones, roughly nine tenths of them appearing once. This chain links TRBV11-3 with TRBJ2-2; 7 bases line up with TRBD1. This clonotype was obtained from an adult with an advanced solid tumor such as melanoma, head and neck, liver or kidney cancer. The specimen comprised CD4+ or CD8+ T cells sorted from blood, sampled in a trial of the OX40 agonist ivuxolimab. The CDR3 loop is CASSQLLAGTETGELFF. The CDR3 nucleotides are TGTGCCAGCAGCCAACTACTGGCTGGGACAGAGACCGGGGAGCTGTTTTTT.